The 32 T cell receptor beta chains below come from one sample, sequenced in a study of blood T cells in healthy people across ages (dated by TCRdb to the mid-2010s). The receptor library was made with 5' RACE. Sequencer: Illumina HiSeq 2500. A second PCR of roughly 6 to 11 cycles was run with a J-beta primer mix and a sample-barcoded 5' primer. TCRdb took the public reads, trimmed them with fastp at Q25, ran MiXCR for clone calling and kept in-frame beta chains. CDR3 protein sequences are deduplicated, and each keeps its most common genes and DNA. Recorded for this sample are 790,000 or so distinct CDR3 sequences; around 50% of them occurred a single time. 15% to 20% of the sample belongs to the ten largest clones. Material for sequencing was blood. The source is a man of 80 years or more in good health.

The J gene is TRBJ2-7, the V gene TRBV3-1; D possibly uses TRBD1 or TRBD2 (5 bases each). The CDR3 sequence is 14 residues long. The V gene lost 1 base and the J gene lost 5 bases, with 12 bases spanning the gap. Germline CDR1 reads LGHDT; CDR2 reads YNNKEL (reference sequence). This CDR3 reads CASSQAGGRNEQYF. The CDR3 DNA is TGTGCCAGCAGCCAAGCTGGGGGAAGGAACGAGCAGTACTTC.

The V gene is TRBV11-2, the J gene TRBJ2-6; maybe TRBD1 (5 bases). The germline V gene has CDR1 SGHAT and CDR2 FQNNGV. There are 16 residues in the CDR3. Trimming shortened V by 5 bases and J by 0 bases, and 11 bases separated the two germline ends. The CDR3 coding sequence is TGTGCCAGCAGCACCCGACAGTTCTCTGGGGCCAACGTCCTGACTTTC. Translated: CASSTRQFSGANVLTF.

This clonotype appeared a few times. This chain links TRBV6-6 with TRBJ2-1; D is perhaps TRBD2 (6 bases). V gave up 7 bases and J gave up 4 bases, with 11 bases separating them. The CDR3 sequence is 13 residues long. Germline CDR1 reads MNHNY; CDR2 reads SVGAGI (reference sequence). CDR3 coding DNA: TGTGCCAGCAAAGGAGGGTTATACAATGAGCAGTTCTTC. It specifies CASKGGLYNEQFF.

This chain uses TRBV28 with TRBJ2-7, with D perhaps given as TRBD1 or TRBD2 (5 bases each). This CDR3 spans 17 amino acids. Germline values: CDR1 MDHEN, CDR2 SYDVKM. V lost 7 bases to trimming and J lost 0 bases, with 22 bases between them. The CDR3 loop is CASISASGTPLSYEQYF. CDR3 coding DNA: TGTGCCAGCATATCGGCGTCAGGGACCCCCCTCTCCTACGAGCAGTACTTC.

CDR3 DNA: TGTGCCAGCAGCAAGGATACTCGGGGGCACAATGAGCAGTTCTTC. Its translation is CASSKDTRGHNEQFF. J is TRBJ2-1 and V is TRBV2; D may correspond to TRBD1 or TRBD2 (6 bases each). V lost 6 bases to trimming and J lost 5 bases, with 17 bases between them. Germline assignment: CDR1 SNHLY and CDR2 FYNNEI. The CDR3 has 15 residues.

A few counts support this clonotype. The rearrangement links TRBV20-1 to TRBJ2-7; TRBD1 matches at 7 bases. The junction had 10 bases not matched to a gene; V was cut back by 1 base and J by 1 base. Germline V gene data show CDR1 as DFQATT and CDR2 as SNEGSKA (reference sequence). This CDR3 region has 16 residues. This CDR3 reads CSARAPSGGPSYEQYF. The CDR3 nucleotides are TGCAGTGCTAGAGCCCCATCAGGGGGACCATCCTACGAGCAGTACTTC.

The chain is built from TRBV29-1 and TRBJ2-7, with D perhaps matching TRBD2 (6 bases). The germline CDR1 and CDR2 sequences are SQVTM and ANQGSEA. This CDR3 spans 13 amino acids. Trimming removed 5 bases at V and 2 bases at J, with 13 bases between. CDR3 protein: CSVTGGTTYEQYF. The DNA for the CDR3 is TGCAGCGTTACGGGCGGGACGACCTACGAGCAGTACTTC.

Only a few counts were recorded for this clonotype. The J gene is TRBJ2-7, the V gene TRBV4-1; maybe TRBD1 (5 bases). The V gene lost 3 bases and the J gene lost 2 bases, with 11 bases spanning the gap. This CDR3 contains 14 residues. Per the germline V gene, CDR1 is MGHRA and CDR2 is YSYEKL. The CDR3 here is CASSQGRSAYEQYF. The CDR3 DNA reads as TGCGCCAGCAGCCAGGGGCGCAGTGCCTACGAGCAGTACTTC.

A remark on this clonotype: Sequence at one end of the junction differs from germline and may be a read error. The rearrangement joins TRBV5-1 to TRBJ2-5; tentatively, D is TRBD1 or TRBD2 (5 bases each). Germline CDR1 is SGHRS and CDR2 is YFSETQ. This CDR3 has 13 amino acids. CDR3 amino acids: CANSWGHQETQYF. CDR3 DNA: TGCGCCAACAGCTGGGGACACCAAGAGACCCAGTACTTC.

This chain uses TRBV12-3 or TRBV12-4 with TRBJ2-5; 8 bases are shared with TRBD2. V lost 1 base and J lost 5; bases outside the gene matches: 6. This CDR3 has 15 amino acids. CDR3 DNA sequence: TGTGCCAGCAGTTTAGGTGCTAGCGGGTTGGAGACCCAGTACTTC. This encodes CASSLGASGLETQYF.

V usage is TRBV14 and J usage is TRBJ2-2; D is uncertain. The CDR3 consists of 14 residues. With 0 bases removed from V and 6 bases from J, the gap between germline ends came to 8 bases. Germline V gene sequence: CDR1 SGHDN, CDR2 FVKESK. The CDR3 here is CASSQDLIPGELFF. As DNA, the CDR3 is TGTGCCAGCAGCCAAGATCTGATCCCCGGGGAGCTGTTTTTT. Filled out from reference TRBV14 and TRBJ2-2, the complete variable domain reads EAGVTQFPSHSVIEKGQTVTLRCDPISGHDNLYWYRRVMGKEIKFLLHFVKESKQDESGMPNNRFLAERTGGTYSTLKVQPAELEDSGVYFCASSQDLIPGELFFGEGSRLTVL.

The chain carries TRBV6-1 and TRBJ2-1; 8 bases fit TRBD2. The CDR3 is 17 residues long. Trimming cost V 6 bases and J 0 bases; bases outside gene matches: 10. The germline V gene encodes CDR1 MNHNS and CDR2 SASEGT. For the CDR3, the DNA is TGTGCCAGCAGCCAATCGTTGGCGGGGGGCTCCTACAATGAGCAGTTCTTC. Its translation is CASSQSLAGGSYNEQFF.

This clonotype was counted a few times. The chain links TRBV9 to TRBJ2-3; 7 bases line up with TRBD2. The CDR3 spans 14 residues. The germline gives CDR1 SGDLS, CDR2 YYNGEE. V shed 7 bases, J shed 4 bases, and the junction held 9 bases outside the gene matches. The DNA for the CDR3 is TGTGCCAGCGGGAGGGAAACAATTGCAGATACGCAGTATTTT. Translated: CASGRETIADTQYF.

V is TRBV29-1 and J is TRBJ1-1; D gene unclear. Trimming left V 3 bases short and J 10 bases short, with 21 bases between. The germline V gene has CDR1 SQVTM and CDR2 ANQGSEA. The CDR3 spans 14 residues. CDR3 bases: TGCAGCGTTGACAATCCCTTCGGGTTAAGCTCAGCTTTCTTT. As protein: CSVDNPFGLSSAFF.

The chain employs TRBV12-3 or TRBV12-4 and TRBJ2-1, with D tentatively TRBD2 (5 bases). The end of the DNA aligns better with TRBJ2-7, so the J call may be wrong. The CDR3 consists of 16 residues. For the CDR3, the DNA is TGTGCCAGCAGTTTATGGGTGGCGAGCGGCCGCTACGAGCAGTACTTC. This gives the protein CASSLWVASGRYEQYF.

The chain joins TRBV7-9 to TRBJ1-5; no reliable D call. Germline CDR1 and CDR2: SEHNR and FQNEAQ (reference sequence). The V gene lost 2 bases and the J gene lost 5 bases, with 7 bases spanning the gap. The CDR3 runs 13 residues. The chain's CDR3 is CASSLQAHQPQHF. The CDR3 DNA follows: TGTGCCAGCAGCTTACAGGCTCATCAGCCCCAGCATTTT.

V and J are TRBV2 and TRBJ2-7; TRBD1 is a possible D gene (6 bases). Germline assignment: CDR1 SNHLY and CDR2 FYNNEI. This CDR3 contains 15 residues. Trimming left V 4 bases short and J 0 bases short, with 13 bases between. The CDR3 bases are TGTGCCAGCAGTGGAGACAGGATCAGCTCCTACGAGCAGTACTTC. It encodes CASSGDRISSYEQYF.

This clonotype was seen more than once but under ten times. The J gene is TRBJ2-1, the V gene TRBV28; D is uncertain. Germline V gene data show CDR1 as MDHEN and CDR2 as SYDVKM. V was trimmed by 5 bases and J by 4 bases, leaving 9 bases between them. The CDR3 is made up of 13 amino acids. The CDR3 loop is CASSRNPYNEQFF. The CDR3, as DNA: TGTGCCAGCAGTCGAAACCCATACAATGAGCAGTTCTTC.

CDR3 residues: CASSLPGTGELFF. CDR3 bases: TGTGCCAGCAGTTTACCGGGGACCGGGGAGCTGTTTTTT. The V call is TRBV2, the J call TRBJ2-2, with D possibly matching TRBD2 (5 bases). Deletions cut 5 bases from V and 5 bases from J, with 9 bases between. From germline, CDR1 is SNHLY and CDR2 FYNNEI. This CDR3 is 13 amino acids long. Full variable domain (outside the CDR3, taken from reference TRBV2 and TRBJ2-2): EPEVTQTPSHQVTQMGQEVILRCVPISNHLYFYWYRQILGQKVEFLVSFYNNEISEKSEIFDDQFSVERPDGSNFTLKIRSTKLEDSAMYFCASSLPGTGELFFGEGSRLTVL.

This clonotype was counted once. A much larger clone differs by one base, so this may be a read error. V gene TRBV20-1 combines with J gene TRBJ2-7, with D possibly being TRBD1 or TRBD2 (5 bases each). Gene TRBJ2-5 matches the end of the DNA better, so the J call may be wrong. Germline V CDR1 and CDR2: DFQATT, SNEGSKA (reference sequence). This CDR3 has 12 amino acids. The CDR3 loop reads CGATFGGETQYF. The CDR3 DNA sequence: TGCGGTGCCACATTTGGGGGAGAGACCCAGTACTTC.

The chain recombines TRBV28 with TRBJ1-1; TRBD1 matches at 9 bases. Germline CDR1 and CDR2: MDHEN and SYDVKM. The CDR3 is 15 residues long. After removal of 6 bases from V and 8 bases from J, the junction contained 13 bases not matched to a gene. CDR3 sequence reads: CASSLGGQGRVEAFF. DNA of the CDR3: TGTGCCAGCAGCCTTGGAGGACAGGGGCGAGTAGAAGCTTTCTTT.

The genes are TRBV12-3 or TRBV12-4 and TRBJ1-2; a weak D match, TRBD1 (6 bases). The CDR3 spans 13 residues. V was pared by 5 bases and J by 6 bases, with 13 bases between. CDR3 DNA: TGTGCCAGCAGTATCACCGGGACACATGGCTACACCTTC. Translated, it gives CASSITGTHGYTF.

This chain joins TRBV4-3 and TRBJ2-2; 11 nucleotides line up with TRBD2. Per germline, CDR1 LGHNA and CDR2 YSLEER. There are 19 residues in the CDR3. The trim removed 0 bases at V and 3 bases at J, leaving 9 bases unmatched. CDR3 region: CASSQDVASGGRDTGELFF. The DNA of the CDR3 is TGCGCCAGCAGCCAAGATGTGGCTAGCGGGGGGCGGGACACCGGGGAGCTGTTTTTT.

This clonotype was seen ten or more times. The genes are TRBV5-1 and TRBJ2-7; TRBD2 agrees at 10 bases. Germline assignment: CDR1 SGHRS and CDR2 YFSETQ. The CDR3 is made up of 16 amino acids. V lost 0 bases, J lost 3 bases, and 6 bases stayed unmatched. The CDR3 here is CASSLGSSGSGYEQYF. In DNA, the CDR3 is TGCGCCAGCAGCTTGGGGTCTAGCGGGAGCGGCTACGAGCAGTACTTC. Combining the CDR3 with reference TRBV5-1 and TRBJ2-7 gives the whole variable domain KAGVTQTPRYLIKTRGQQVTLSCSPISGHRSVSWYQQTPGQGLQFLFEYFSETQRNKGNFPGRFSGRQFSNSRSEMNVSTLELGDSALYLCASSLGSSGSGYEQYFGPGTRLTVT.

The CDR3 DNA reads TGTGCCACCAGTGAGACCGGGACAGGGGCGAATGAGCAGTTCTTC. Residues: CATSETGTGANEQFF. The V call is TRBV24-1, the J call TRBJ2-1; 10 bases map to TRBD1. The CDR3 consists of 15 residues. V was pared by 4 bases and J by 7 bases, with 6 bases of the junction left unmatched. Germline loops: CDR1 KGHDR, CDR2 SFDVKD.

The rearrangement links TRBV29-1 to TRBJ2-1; possibly TRBD2 for D (6 bases). Trimming shortened V by 7 bases and J by 9 bases, and 19 bases separated the two germline ends. The CDR3 loop spans 13 amino acids. CDR1 SQVTM and CDR2 ANQGSEA come from the germline V gene. The CDR3 coding sequence is TGCAGCGGTCAGGAAGGGAGGCAGGGTGAGCAGTTCTTC. This encodes CSGQEGRQGEQFF.

Worth noting for this clonotype: The junction and the germline gene differ at one end; a read error may be behind it. The V gene is TRBV24-1, the J gene TRBJ2-1; D is unclear. CDR1 and CDR2 (germline): KGHDR, SFDVKD. This CDR3 has 15 residues. In DNA form, the CDR3 reads TGTGCCACCAGTGGTTTGCAAGGGTCCTACAATGAGCAGTTCTTC. Translation: CATSGLQGSYNEQFF.

This chain joins TRBV7-2 and TRBJ2-5; 9 positions match TRBD2. V lost 2 bases to trimming and J lost 2 bases; unmatched junction nucleotides: 3. Per germline, CDR1 SGHTA and CDR2 FQGNSA. The CDR3 has 15 residues. The CDR3 DNA is TGTGCCAGCAGCTTAAACCTAGCGGGACAAGAGACCCAGTACTTC. It codes for CASSLNLAGQETQYF.

This chain joins TRBV4-2 and TRBJ2-7; TRBD2 agrees at 12 bases. With V trimmed by 0 bases and J by 7 bases, 10 bases remained unmatched. The length of the CDR3 is 17 residues. Germline V gene lookup returns CDR1 LGHNA and CDR2 YNFKEQ. The CDR3 reads CASSQETTSGGYNEQYF. The CDR3 nucleotides read TGTGCCAGCAGCCAAGAGACGACTAGCGGGGGCTACAATGAGCAGTACTTC.

The V and J genes are TRBV6-2 or TRBV6-3 and TRBJ2-5; 7 bases agree with TRBD2. The J call may be in error: the DNA end matches TRBJ2-7 better. Germline loops: CDR1 MNHEY, CDR2 SVGEGT. This CDR3 region has 18 residues. The CDR3 spells CASSYNEDARDYSYEQYF. The CDR3 bases are TGTGCCAGCAGTTACAACGAGGACGCTCGGGACTACTCCTACGAGCAGTACTTC.

This chain joins TRBV12-3 or TRBV12-4 and TRBJ2-6; unclear D gene. The CDR3 is 15 residues long. Between the trimmed V and J ends, which lost 5 bases and 7 bases, there was a span of 15 bases. The CDR3 nucleotides read TGTGCCAGCAGTGTGGGCCACTTAAAAGCCAACGTCCTGACTTTC. Protein product: CASSVGHLKANVLTF.

The genes are TRBV29-1 and TRBJ2-7; D possibly matches TRBD1 or TRBD2 (5 bases each). This CDR3 region has 12 residues. CDR1 and CDR2 (germline): SQVTM, ANQGSEA. With 4 bases removed from V and 5 bases from J, the gap between germline ends came to 12 bases. The CDR3 DNA is TGCAGCGTTGCCGGGACCGCGGACGAGCAGTACTTC. Translating it yields CSVAGTADEQYF.